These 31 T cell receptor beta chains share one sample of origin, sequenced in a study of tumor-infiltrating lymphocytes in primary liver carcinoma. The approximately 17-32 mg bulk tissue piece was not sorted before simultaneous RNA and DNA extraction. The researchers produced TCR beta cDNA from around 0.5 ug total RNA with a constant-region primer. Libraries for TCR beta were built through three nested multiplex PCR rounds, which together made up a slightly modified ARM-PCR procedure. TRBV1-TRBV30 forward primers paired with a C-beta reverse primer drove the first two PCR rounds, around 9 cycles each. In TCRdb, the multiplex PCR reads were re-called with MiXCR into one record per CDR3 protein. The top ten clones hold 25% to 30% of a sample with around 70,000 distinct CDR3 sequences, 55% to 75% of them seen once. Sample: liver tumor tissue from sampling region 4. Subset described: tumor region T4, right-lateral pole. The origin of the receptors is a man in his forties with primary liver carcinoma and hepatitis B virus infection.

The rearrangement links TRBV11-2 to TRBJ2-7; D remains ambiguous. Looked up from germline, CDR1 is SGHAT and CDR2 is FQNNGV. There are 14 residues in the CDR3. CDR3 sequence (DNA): TGTGTCTCTAAACCGAGACATAGCTCCTACGAGCAGTACTTC. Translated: CVSKPRHSSYEQYF. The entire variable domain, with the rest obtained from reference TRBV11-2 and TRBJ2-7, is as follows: EAGVAQSPRYKIIEKRQSVAFWCNPISGHATLYWYQQILGQGPKLLIQFQNNGVVDDSQLPKDRFSAERLKGVDSTLKIQPAKLEDSAVYLCVSKPRHSSYEQYFGPGTRLTVT.

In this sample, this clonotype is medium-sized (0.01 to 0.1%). Here the CDR3 DNA reads TGTGCCAGCACCGAACCGGGACTGGCTTTTTACGAGCAGTACTTC. Encoded protein: CASTEPGLAFYEQYF. The chain uses TRBV12-3 or TRBV12-4 and TRBJ2-7, with D possibly being TRBD2 (6 bases). This CDR3 contains 15 residues. V was pared by 7 bases and J by 4 bases, with 20 bases between.

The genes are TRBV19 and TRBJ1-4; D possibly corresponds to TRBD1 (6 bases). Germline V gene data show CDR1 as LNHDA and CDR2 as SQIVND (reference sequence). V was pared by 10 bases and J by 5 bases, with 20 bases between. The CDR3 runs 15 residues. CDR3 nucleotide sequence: TGTGCCACCCAGGCCCCGGGGGCGAGGAATGAAAAACTGTTTTTT. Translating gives CATQAPGARNEKLFF.

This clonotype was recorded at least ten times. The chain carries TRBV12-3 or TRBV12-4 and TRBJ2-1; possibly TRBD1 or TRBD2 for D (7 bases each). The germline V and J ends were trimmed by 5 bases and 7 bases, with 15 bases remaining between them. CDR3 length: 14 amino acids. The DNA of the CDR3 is TGTGCCAGCAGTGAGGGAGGGGGCGGTAATGAGCAGTTCTTC. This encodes CASSEGGGGNEQFF.

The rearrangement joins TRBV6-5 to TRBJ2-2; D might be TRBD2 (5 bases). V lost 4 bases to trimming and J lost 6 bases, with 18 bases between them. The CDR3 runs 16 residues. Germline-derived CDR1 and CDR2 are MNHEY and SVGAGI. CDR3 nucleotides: TGTGCCAGCAGTTCCTTGAGCGTGAGGACTGCCGGGGAGCTGTTTTTT. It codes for CASSSLSVRTAGELFF.

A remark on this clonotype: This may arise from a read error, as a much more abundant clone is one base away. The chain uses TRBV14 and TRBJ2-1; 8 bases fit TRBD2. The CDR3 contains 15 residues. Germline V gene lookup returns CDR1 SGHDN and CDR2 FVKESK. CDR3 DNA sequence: TGTGCCGGCAGCCAAGGATGGGCGGGAGGACAGGAGCAGTTCTTC. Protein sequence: CAGSQGWAGGQEQFF.

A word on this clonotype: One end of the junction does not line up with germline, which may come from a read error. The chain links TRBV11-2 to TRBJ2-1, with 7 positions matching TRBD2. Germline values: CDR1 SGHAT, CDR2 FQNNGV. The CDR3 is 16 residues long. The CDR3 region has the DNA TGTGTCAGCAGATTGGATATCGGACTAGTCATGGGTGAGCAGTTCTTC. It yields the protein CVSRLDIGLVMGEQFF.

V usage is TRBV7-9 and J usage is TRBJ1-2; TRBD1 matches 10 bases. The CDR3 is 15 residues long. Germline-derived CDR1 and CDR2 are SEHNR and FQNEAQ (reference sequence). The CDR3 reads CTNSARTGGNYGYTF. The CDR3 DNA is TGTACCAACAGCGCAAGGACAGGGGGTAACTATGGCTACACCTTC.

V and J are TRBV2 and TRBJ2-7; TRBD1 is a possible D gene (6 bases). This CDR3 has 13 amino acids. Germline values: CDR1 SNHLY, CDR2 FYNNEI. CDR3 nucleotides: TGTGTCACCAGCCGGGACACCAAGGGCGAGCAGTACTTC. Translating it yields CVTSRDTKGEQYF.

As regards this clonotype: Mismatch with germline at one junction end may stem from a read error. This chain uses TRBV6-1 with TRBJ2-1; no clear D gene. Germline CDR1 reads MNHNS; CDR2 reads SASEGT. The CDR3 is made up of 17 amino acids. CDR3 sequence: CASREGIKCLLNNEQFF. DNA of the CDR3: TGTGCCAGCAGAGAAGGGATAAAGTGCCTACTAAACAATGAGCAGTTCTTC.

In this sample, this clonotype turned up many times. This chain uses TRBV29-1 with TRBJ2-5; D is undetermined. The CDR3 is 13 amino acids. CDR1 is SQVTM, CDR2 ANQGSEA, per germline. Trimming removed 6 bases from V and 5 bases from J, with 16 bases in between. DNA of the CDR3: TGCAGCGTCAAACAGTCATTAGGGGAGACCCAGTACTTC. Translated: CSVKQSLGETQYF.

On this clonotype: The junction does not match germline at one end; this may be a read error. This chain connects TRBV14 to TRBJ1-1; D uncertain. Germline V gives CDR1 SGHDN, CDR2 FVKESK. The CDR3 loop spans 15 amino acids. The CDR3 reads CSSSQWVSPVTEAFF. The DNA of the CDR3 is TGTTCCAGCAGCCAATGGGTCTCCCCAGTGACTGAAGCTTTCTTT.

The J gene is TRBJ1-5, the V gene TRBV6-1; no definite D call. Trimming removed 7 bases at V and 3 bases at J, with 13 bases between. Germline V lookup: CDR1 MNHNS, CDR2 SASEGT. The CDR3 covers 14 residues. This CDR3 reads CASKEGLYNQPQHF. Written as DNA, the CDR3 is TGTGCCAGCAAAGAAGGCCTGTACAATCAGCCCCAGCATTTT.

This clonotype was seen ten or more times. The CDR3 region is CASSEGAGGPDTQYF. DNA of the CDR3: TGTGCCAGCAGTGAGGGTGCGGGAGGTCCAGATACGCAGTATTTT. V usage is TRBV2 and J usage is TRBJ2-3; 8 bases are a match to TRBD2. Germline V gives CDR1 SNHLY, CDR2 FYNNEI. V gave up 3 bases and J gave up 4 bases; unmatched junction bases: 6. The CDR3 consists of 15 residues.

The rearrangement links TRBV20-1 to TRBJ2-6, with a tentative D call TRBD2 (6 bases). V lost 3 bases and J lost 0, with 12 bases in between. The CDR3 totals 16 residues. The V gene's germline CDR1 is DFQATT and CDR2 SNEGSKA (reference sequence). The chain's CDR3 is CSASRRDSSGANVLTF. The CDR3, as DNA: TGCAGTGCTAGTCGTAGGGACTCCTCTGGGGCCAACGTCCTGACTTTC.

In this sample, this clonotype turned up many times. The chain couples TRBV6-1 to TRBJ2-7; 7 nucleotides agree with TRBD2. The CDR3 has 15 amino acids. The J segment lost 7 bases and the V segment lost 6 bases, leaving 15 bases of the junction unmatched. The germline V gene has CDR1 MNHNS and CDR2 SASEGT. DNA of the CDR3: TGTGCCAGCAGCCCCAGCGGGATCGTTTCTTGGGAGCAGTACTTC. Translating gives CASSPSGIVSWEQYF.

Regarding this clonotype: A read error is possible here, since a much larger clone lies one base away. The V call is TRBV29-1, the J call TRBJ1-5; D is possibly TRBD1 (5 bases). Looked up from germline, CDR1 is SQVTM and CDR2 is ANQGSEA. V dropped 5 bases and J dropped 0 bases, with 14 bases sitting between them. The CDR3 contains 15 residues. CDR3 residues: CSVRGTADSNQPQHF. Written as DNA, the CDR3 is TGCAGCGTTAGGGGAACAGCAGATAGCAATCAGCCCCAGCATTTT. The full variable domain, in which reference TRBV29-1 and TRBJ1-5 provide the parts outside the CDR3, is SAVISQKPSRDICQRGTSLTIQCQVDSQVTMMFWYRQQPGQSLTLIATANQGSEATYESGFVIDKFPISRPNLTFSTLTVSNMSPEDSSIYLCSVRGTADSNQPQHFGDGTRLSIL.

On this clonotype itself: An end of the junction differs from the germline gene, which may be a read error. CDR3 in amino acids: CASEPGLAGSYYVQHF. CDR3 bases: TGTGCCAGCGAACCGGGACTAGCGGGCAGCTACTACGTGCAGCACTTC. This chain links TRBV12-3 or TRBV12-4 with TRBJ2-7; 12 bases are shared with TRBD2. The CDR3 extends over 16 amino acids.

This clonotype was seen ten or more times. CDR3: CATSGSTGGRYISYNEQFF. The CDR3 DNA is TGTGCCACATCTGGCTCGACAGGGGGTCGTTATATCTCCTACAATGAGCAGTTCTTC. The J gene is TRBJ2-1, the V gene TRBV7-8; 9 positions match TRBD1. Germline loops: CDR1 SGHVS, CDR2 FQNEAQ. There are 19 residues in the CDR3. V lost 10 bases to trimming and J lost 0 bases; unmatched junction nucleotides: 19.

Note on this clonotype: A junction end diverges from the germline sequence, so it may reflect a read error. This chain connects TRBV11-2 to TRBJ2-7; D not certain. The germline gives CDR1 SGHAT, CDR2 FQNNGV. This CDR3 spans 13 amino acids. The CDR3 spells CASLTDTAYGQYF. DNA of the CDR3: TGTGCCAGCTTAACTGACACTGCCTACGGGCAGTACTTC. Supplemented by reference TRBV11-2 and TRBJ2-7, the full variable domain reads EAGVAQSPRYKIIEKRQSVAFWCNPISGHATLYWYQQILGQGPKLLIQFQNNGVVDDSQLPKDRFSAERLKGVDSTLKIQPAKLEDSAVYLCASLTDTAYGQYFGPGTRLTVT.

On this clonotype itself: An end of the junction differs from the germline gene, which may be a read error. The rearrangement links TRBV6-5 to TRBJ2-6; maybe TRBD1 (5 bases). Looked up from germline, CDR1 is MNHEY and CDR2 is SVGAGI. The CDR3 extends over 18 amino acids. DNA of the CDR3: TGTGCCAGCAGTCTTTGGTCAGGGATGAAAGCTGGAGCCAACGTCCAGACTTTC. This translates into CASSLWSGMKAGANVQTF.

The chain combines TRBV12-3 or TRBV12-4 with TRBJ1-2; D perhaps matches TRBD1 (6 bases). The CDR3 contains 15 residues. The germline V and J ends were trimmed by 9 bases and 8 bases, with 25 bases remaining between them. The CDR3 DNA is TGTGCCAGGAATTTCGGTCGGGGGGCGCCGAGAGGCTACACCTTC. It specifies CARNFGRGAPRGYTF.

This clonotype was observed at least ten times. In DNA, the CDR3 is TGTGCCAGCATTTCGGGCCTTTATGGGGAAAAACTGTTTTTT. This encodes CASISGLYGEKLFF. The genes are TRBV6-1 and TRBJ1-4; D ambiguous. Trimming took off 7 bases at V and 8 bases at J, with 17 bases between the two ends. In germline, CDR1 is MNHNS, CDR2 SASEGT. The CDR3 sequence is 14 residues long.

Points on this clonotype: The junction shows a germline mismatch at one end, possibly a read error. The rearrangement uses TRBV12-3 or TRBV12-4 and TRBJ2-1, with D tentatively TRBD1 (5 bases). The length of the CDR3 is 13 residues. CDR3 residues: CTSSLVQGYEQFF. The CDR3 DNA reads TGTACCAGCAGTTTAGTCCAGGGCTATGAGCAGTTCTTC.

CDR3 sequence (DNA): TGTGCCAGTAGAAGGGGTCGGGATCCCGAAGCTTTCTTT. Its translation: CASRRGRDPEAFF. The chain links TRBV19 to TRBJ1-1, with D possibly TRBD1 on 5 matching bases. The germline V gene has CDR1 LNHDA and CDR2 SQIVND (reference sequence). Trimming took 6 bases from V and 8 from J, leaving 16 bases between them. The CDR3 covers 13 residues.

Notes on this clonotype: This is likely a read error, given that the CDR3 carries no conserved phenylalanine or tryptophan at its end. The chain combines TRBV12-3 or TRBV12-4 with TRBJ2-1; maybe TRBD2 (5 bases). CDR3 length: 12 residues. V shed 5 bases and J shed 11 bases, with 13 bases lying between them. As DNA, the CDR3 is TGTGCCAGCAGTGCGGGTGGGAATAAGCAGTTCTTG. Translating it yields CASSAGGNKQFL.

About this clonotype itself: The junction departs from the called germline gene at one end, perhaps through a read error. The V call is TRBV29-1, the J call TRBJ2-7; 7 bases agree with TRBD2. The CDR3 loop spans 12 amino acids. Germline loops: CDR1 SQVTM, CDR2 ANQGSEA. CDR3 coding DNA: TGTAGCCCCGTGGGGGGGTCCTACGAGCAGCACTTC. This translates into CSPVGGSYEQHF.

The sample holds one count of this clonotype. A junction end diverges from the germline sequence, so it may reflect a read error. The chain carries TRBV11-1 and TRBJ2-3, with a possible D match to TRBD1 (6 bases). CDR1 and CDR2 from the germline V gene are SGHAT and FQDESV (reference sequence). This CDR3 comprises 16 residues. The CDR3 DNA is TGTGCCAGCAGCCGCAGGGGACGCTACCCCAAAGATGCGCAGTATTTT. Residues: CASSRRGRYPKDAQYF.

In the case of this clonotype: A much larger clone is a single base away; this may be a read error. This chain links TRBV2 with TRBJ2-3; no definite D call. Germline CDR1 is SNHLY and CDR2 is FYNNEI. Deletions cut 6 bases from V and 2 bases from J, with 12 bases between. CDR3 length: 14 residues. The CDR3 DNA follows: TGTGCCAGCAGCCGAGCGTCAACCACAGATACGCAGTATTTT. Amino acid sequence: CASSRASTTDTQYF.

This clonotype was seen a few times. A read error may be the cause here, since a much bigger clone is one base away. The CDR3 protein is CASGLVLQGIVELFF. The CDR3 DNA sequence: TGTGCTAGTGGTTTGGTCCTACAGGGCATCGTGGAGCTGTTTTTT. The chain employs TRBV12-5 and TRBJ2-2; possibly TRBD1 for D (6 bases). The length of the CDR3 is 15 residues. The V and J ends lost 0 bases and 10 bases respectively, with 15 bases between them. Germline-derived CDR1 and CDR2 are LGHNT and FRNRAP.

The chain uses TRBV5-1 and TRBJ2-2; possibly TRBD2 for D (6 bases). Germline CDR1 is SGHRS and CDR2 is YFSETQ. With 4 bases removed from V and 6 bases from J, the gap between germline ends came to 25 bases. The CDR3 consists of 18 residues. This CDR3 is CASSPLTSVESNPGELFF. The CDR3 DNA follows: TGCGCCAGCAGCCCTCTGACTAGTGTTGAATCCAATCCCGGGGAGCTGTTTTTT.